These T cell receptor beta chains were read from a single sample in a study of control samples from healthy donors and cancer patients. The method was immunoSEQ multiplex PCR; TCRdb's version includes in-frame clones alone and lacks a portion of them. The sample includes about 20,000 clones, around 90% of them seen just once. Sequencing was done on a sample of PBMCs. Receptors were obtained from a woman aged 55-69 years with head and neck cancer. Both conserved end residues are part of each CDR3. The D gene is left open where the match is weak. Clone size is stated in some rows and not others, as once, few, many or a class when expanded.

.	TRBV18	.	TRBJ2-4	TGTGCCAGCTCACTGGACAGCGCTATAGCCAAAAACATTCAGTACTTC	CASSLDSAIAKNIQYF
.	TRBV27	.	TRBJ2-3	TGTGCCAGCAGGCCTTCCTCTCCCCTATACACAGATACGCAGTATTTT	CASRPSSPLYTDTQYF
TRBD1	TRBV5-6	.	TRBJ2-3	TGTGCCAGCAGCTTGGGGGGACAGTACACAGATACGCAGTATTTT	CASSLGGQYTDTQYF
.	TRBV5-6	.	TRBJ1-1	TGTGCCAGCAGCTCTTTAGTTGGTACTGAAGCTTTCTTT	CASSSLVGTEAFF
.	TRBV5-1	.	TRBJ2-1	TGCGCCAGCAGCTTCTCTAGCGTGCCACGACTCAATGAGCAGTTCTTC	CASSFSSVPRLNEQFF
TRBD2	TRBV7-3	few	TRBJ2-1	TGTGCCAGCAGCCCCTTAACCCTCAGCGGGAGAGGGGACAATGAGCAGTTCTTC	CASSPLTLSGRGDNEQFF
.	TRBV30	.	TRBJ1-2	TGTGCCTGGAGTGGGTGGGATGCCTATGGCTACACCTTC	CAWSGWDAYGYTF
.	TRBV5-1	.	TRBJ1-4	TGCGCCAGCAGCTTGTGGGGGACGGATAATGAAAAACTGTTTTTT	CASSLWGTDNEKLFF
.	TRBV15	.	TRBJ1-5	TGTGCCACCAGCAGCCCATACGGACGGATAAATCAGCCCCAGCATTTT	CATSSPYGRINQPQHF
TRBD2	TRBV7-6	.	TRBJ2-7	TGTGCCAGCAGCTTAATGGCGGGAGGCAACTACGAGCAGTACTTC	CASSLMAGGNYEQYF
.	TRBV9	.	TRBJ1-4	TGTGCCAGCAGCGGGGGTATCGCGGGCCTAGATCTCGATTTT	CASSGGIAGLDLDF
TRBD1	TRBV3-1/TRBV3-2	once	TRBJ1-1	TGTGCCAGCAGCTCGAGGGGGCGGCCTGAAGCTTTCTTT	CASSSRGRPEAFF
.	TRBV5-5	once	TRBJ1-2	TGTGCCAGCAGCTTCTGGACAGACGGCTACACCTTC	CASSFWTDGYTF
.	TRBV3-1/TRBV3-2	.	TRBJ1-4	TGTGCCAGCAGCCTCTGGGGCGCCGGTGAAAAACTGTTTTTT	CASSLWGAGEKLFF
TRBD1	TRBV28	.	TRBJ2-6	TGTGCCAGCAGAGAGTCAGGGGGCGCCGGGGCCAACGTCCTGACTTTC	CASRESGGAGANVLTF
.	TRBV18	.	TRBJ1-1	TGTGCCAGCTCACCCGATCAGGGAAGGGGGAACACTGAAGCTTTCTTT	CASSPDQGRGNTEAFF
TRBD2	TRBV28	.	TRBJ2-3	TGTGCCAGCAGTTTGGACGGGAGGGCCAGAGATACGCAGTATTTT	CASSLDGRARDTQYF
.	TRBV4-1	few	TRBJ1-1	TGCGCCAGCAGCTCAGGGTTTACTGAAGCTTTCTTT	CASSSGFTEAFF
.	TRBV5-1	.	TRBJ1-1	TGCGCCAGCAGCGAGTTTATGAACACTGAAGCTTTCTTT	CASSEFMNTEAFF
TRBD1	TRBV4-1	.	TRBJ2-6	TGCGCCAGCAGCCAAGGTCCTGGACAGGGCCCCTCTGGGGCCAACGTCCTGACTTTC	CASSQGPGQGPSGANVLTF
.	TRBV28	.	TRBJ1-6	TGTGCCAGCACCCGCCCCGGGGGGTTAAATTCACCCCTCCACTTT	CASTRPGGLNSPLHF
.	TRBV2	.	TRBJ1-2	TGTGCCAGCAGTGCCCTGAGAGGGCGGAGTGGCTACACCTTC	CASSALRGRSGYTF
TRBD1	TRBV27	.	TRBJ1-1	TGTGCCAGCAGTCTCGGGACAGGCCTCCCGAACACTGAAGCTTTCTTT	CASSLGTGLPNTEAFF
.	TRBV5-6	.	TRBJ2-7	TGTGCCAGCAATAGTCATTCCTACGAGCAGTACTTC	CASNSHSYEQYF
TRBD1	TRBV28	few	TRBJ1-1	TGTGCCAGCAGTTTAGGACAGGGGGCGATCCCCCTGTTAGACACTGAAGCTTTCTTT	CASSLGQGAIPLLDTEAFF
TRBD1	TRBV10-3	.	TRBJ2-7	TGTGCCATCAGTGGGGCAGGGGGCCGCTACGAGCAGTACTTC	CAISGAGGRYEQYF